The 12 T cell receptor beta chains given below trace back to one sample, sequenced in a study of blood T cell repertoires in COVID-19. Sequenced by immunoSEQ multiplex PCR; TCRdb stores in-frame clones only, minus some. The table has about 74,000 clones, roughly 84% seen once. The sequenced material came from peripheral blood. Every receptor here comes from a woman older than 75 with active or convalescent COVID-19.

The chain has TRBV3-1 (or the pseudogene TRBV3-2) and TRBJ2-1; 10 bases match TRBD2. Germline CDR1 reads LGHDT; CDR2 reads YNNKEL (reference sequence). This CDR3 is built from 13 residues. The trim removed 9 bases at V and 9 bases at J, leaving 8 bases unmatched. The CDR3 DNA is TGTGCCAGAGCTAGCGGGAGCCCCAGTGAGCAGTTCTTC. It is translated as CARASGSPSEQFF.

The CDR3 loop is CASSYGQGGSPLHF. The CDR3 coding sequence is TGTGCCAGCAGCTACGGACAGGGAGGTTCACCCCTCCACTTT. This rearrangement joins TRBV5-8 to TRBJ1-6; TRBD1 aligns across 8 bases. The V gene end was trimmed by 3 bases and the J gene end by 9 bases; junction bases not matched to a gene: 5. CDR1 and CDR2 from the germline V gene are SGHTS and YDEGEE. The CDR3 consists of 14 residues. The whole variable domain, remainder taken from reference TRBV5-8 and TRBJ1-6, is EAGVTQSPTHLIKTRGQQATLRCSPISGHTSVYWYQQALGLGLQFLLWYDEGEERNRGNFPPRFSGRQFPNYSSELNVNALELEDSALYLCASSYGQGGSPLHFGNGTRLTVT.

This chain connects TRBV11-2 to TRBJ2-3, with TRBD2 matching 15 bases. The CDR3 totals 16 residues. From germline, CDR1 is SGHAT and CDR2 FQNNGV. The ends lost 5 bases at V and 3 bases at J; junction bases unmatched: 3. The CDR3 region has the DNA TGTGCCAGCAGCCAGGGACTAGCGGGGGGTACAGATACGCAGTATTTT. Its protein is CASSQGLAGGTDTQYF.

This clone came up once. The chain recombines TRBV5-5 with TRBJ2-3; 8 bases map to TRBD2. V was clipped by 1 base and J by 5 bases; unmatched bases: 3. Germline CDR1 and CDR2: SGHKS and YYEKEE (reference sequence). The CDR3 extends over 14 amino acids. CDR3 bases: TGTGCCAGCAGCTTGTCAGCGGGGGAAGATACGCAGTATTTT. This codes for CASSLSAGEDTQYF.

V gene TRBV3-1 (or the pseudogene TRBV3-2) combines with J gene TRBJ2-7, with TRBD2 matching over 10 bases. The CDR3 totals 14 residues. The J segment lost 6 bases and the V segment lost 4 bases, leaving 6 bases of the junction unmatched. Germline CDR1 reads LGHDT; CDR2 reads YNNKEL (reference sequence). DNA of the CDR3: TGTGCCAGCAGCCGCAGCGGGGGGGCCGGCGAGCAGTACTTC. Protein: CASSRSGGAGEQYF.

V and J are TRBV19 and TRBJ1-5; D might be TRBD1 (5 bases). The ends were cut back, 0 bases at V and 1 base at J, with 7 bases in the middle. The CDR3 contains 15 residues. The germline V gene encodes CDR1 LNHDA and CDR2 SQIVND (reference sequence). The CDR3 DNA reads TGTGCCAGTAGTATAGAGGGGCACAGCAATCAGCCCCAGCATTTT. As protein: CASSIEGHSNQPQHF.

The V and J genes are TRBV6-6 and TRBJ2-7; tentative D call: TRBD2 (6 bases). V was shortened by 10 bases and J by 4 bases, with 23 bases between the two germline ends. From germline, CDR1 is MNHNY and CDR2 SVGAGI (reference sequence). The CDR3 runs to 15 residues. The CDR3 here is CATRRRGYRRYEQYF. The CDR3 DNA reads TGTGCCACCCGGCGGCGGGGCTACAGAAGGTACGAGCAGTACTTC.

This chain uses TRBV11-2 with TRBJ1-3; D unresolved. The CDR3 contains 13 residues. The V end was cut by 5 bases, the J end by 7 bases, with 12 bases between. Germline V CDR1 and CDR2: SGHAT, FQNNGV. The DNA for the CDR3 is TGTGCCAGCAGCCCTGGTAGGGAGAACACCATATATTTT. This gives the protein CASSPGRENTIYF.

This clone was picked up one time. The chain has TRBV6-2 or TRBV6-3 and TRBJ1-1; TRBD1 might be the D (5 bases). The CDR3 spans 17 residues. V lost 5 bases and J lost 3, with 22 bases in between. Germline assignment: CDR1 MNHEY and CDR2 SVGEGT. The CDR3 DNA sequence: TGTGCCAGCAGTCCCGGACAATTGGGCATGACCCACACTGAAGCTTTCTTT. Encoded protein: CASSPGQLGMTHTEAFF.

The CDR3 coding sequence is TGTGCCAGCAGCGCCGGACAGGCCCTACGTGAAAAACTGTTTTTT. This gives the protein CASSAGQALREKLFF. The gene calls are TRBV9 and TRBJ1-4; 7 bases fit TRBD1. Germline V CDR1 and CDR2: SGDLS, YYNGEE. V shed 3 bases and J 7 bases; nucleotides not matched to a gene: 9. CDR3 length: 15 residues.

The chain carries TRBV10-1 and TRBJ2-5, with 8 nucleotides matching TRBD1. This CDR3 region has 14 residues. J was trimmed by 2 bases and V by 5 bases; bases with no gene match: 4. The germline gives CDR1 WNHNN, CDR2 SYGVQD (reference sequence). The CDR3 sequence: CASSPNRGQETQYF. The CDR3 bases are TGCGCCAGCAGTCCGAACAGGGGGCAAGAGACCCAGTACTTC.

As DNA, the CDR3 is TGTGCCAGTAGTTGGGGCGGCACAGATACGCAGTATTTT. It encodes CASSWGGTDTQYF. The V and J genes are TRBV19 and TRBJ2-3; maybe TRBD1 (5 bases). Germline values: CDR1 LNHDA, CDR2 SQIVND (reference sequence). The CDR3 has 13 residues. The germline V and J ends were trimmed by 5 bases and 1 base, with 7 bases remaining between them.